One sample yielded the 27 T cell receptor beta chains listed below, sequenced in a study of tumor-infiltrating lymphocytes in primary liver carcinoma. The study co-extracted DNA and RNA from around 20-30 mg of unsorted bulk tissue. A primer in the constant region served to generate TCR beta cDNA from 500 to 600 ng of total RNA. What produced the TCR beta libraries was three nested multiplex PCR rounds using slightly modified ARM-PCR. Running 9 to 11 cycles apiece, the first two PCR rounds relied on TRBV1-TRBV30 forward primers together with a C-beta reverse primer. TCRdb re-derived calls from the multiplex PCR reads in MiXCR, one entry per CDR3 protein. The table records roughly 50,000 distinct CDR3 sequences, about 73% of them present only once. The sample consisted of liver tumor tissue from sampling region 2. Subset of the sample: tumor region T2, inferior pole. All receptors come from a man between 35 and 55 years old with primary liver carcinoma and hepatitis B virus infection.

Regarding this clonotype: Sequence at one end of the junction differs from germline and may be a read error. The chain couples TRBV2 to TRBJ2-7; possible D gene TRBD1, 6 bases. CDR3 length: 14 residues. The V gene's germline CDR1 is SNHLY and CDR2 FYNNEI. The chain's CDR3 is CASSWTVNSYERYF. The DNA for the CDR3 is TGTGCCAGCAGTTGGACAGTGAACTCCTACGAGCGGTACTTC.

Regarding this clonotype: A junction boundary mismatches the germline segment, possibly from a read error. This chain links TRBV4-1 with TRBJ2-1; perhaps TRBD1 as D (6 bases). Germline CDR1 is MGHRA and CDR2 is YSYEKL. The CDR3 totals 15 residues. This CDR3 is CAGTQVSSSSGEQLF. For the CDR3, the DNA is TGCGCCGGCACCCAAGTTTCTAGCAGCTCAGGGGAGCAGTTATTC.

A word on this clonotype: As the CDR3 is not closed by the conserved phenylalanine or tryptophan, this likely results from a read error. The limits of the CDR3 on the DNA are not certain, so only TCRdb's listed CDR3 is given. The CDR3 loop is CASTRREYYERYL. The rearrangement uses TRBV12-3 or TRBV12-4 and TRBJ2-7; the DNA was not used to check the table's D call, TRBD2. From its first to its last residue, the CDR3 has 13 amino acids.

Turning to this clonotype: The junction departs from the called germline gene at one end, perhaps through a read error. This chain links TRBV12-5 with TRBJ2-2; TRBD1 aligns across 7 bases. CDR3 size: 16 residues. CDR1 and CDR2 from the germline V gene are LGHNT and FRNRAP. Written as DNA, the CDR3 is TGTGCTAGTGGTCCAACAGGGGTGGCAAACATCGGGGAGCTGTTTTTT. Protein sequence: CASGPTGVANIGELFF.

The V gene is TRBV6-1, the J gene TRBJ1-5; D is undetermined. Looked up from germline, CDR1 is MNHNS and CDR2 is SASEGT. The length of the CDR3 is 14 residues. V shed 7 bases and J shed 3 bases, with 13 bases lying between them. DNA of the CDR3: TGTGCCAGCAACGAAGACCTGAACAATCAGCCCCAGCATTTT. Its protein is CASNEDLNNQPQHF.

Remarks on this clonotype: A much larger clone differs by one base, so this may be a read error. This chain joins TRBV7-9 and TRBJ2-7; TRBD2 might be the D (6 bases). The CDR3 sequence is 14 residues long. V lost 2 bases to trimming and J lost 6 bases, with 14 bases between them. The germline CDR1 and CDR2 sequences are SEHNR and FQNEAQ (reference sequence). The chain's CDR3 is CASSLTGAGSEQYF. For the CDR3, the DNA is TGTGCCAGCAGCTTAACTGGGGCCGGGAGCGAGCAGTACTTC.

The table lists this clonotype with a count of one. A junction end diverges from the germline sequence, so it may reflect a read error. CDR3 nucleotides: TGTACCAGCAGGCATACTAGCGGGGTCTACGAGCAGTACTTC. This sequence encodes CTSRHTSGVYEQYF. The chain carries TRBV6-2 or TRBV6-3 and TRBJ2-7; 10 bases agree with TRBD2. Germline V lookup: CDR1 MNHEY, CDR2 SVGEGT. The CDR3 is 14 amino acids.

Note on this clonotype: This could be a read error, since a much larger clone is one nucleotide away. The CDR3 sequence: CAGSWVGGSGSTDTQYF. The CDR3 region has the DNA TGTGCCGGCAGTTGGGTCGGGGGGTCGGGGAGCACAGATACGCAGTATTTT. V is TRBV28 and J is TRBJ2-3; 7 positions agree with TRBD2. This CDR3 comprises 17 residues. Germline V CDR1 and CDR2: MDHEN, SYDVKM.

As regards this clonotype: A much larger clone differs by one base, so this may be a read error. V and J are TRBV10-2 and TRBJ2-2, with 9 bases identical to TRBD1. CDR1 is WSHSY and CDR2 is SAAADI in the germline V gene. The CDR3 totals 16 residues. The CDR3 spells CSSSYQTGGYDGELFF. In DNA form, the CDR3 reads TGCTCCAGCAGTTATCAGACAGGGGGGTACGACGGGGAGCTGTTTTTT.

Regarding this clonotype: One junction end disagrees with the germline gene, perhaps due to a read error. The CDR3 DNA reads as TGTGCAACCAGAGATTTGGGACAATTTGGGAATGAGCAGTTCTTC. Translation gives CATRDLGQFGNEQFF. V gene TRBV24-1 combines with J gene TRBJ2-1; a possible D gene is TRBD1 (6 bases). This CDR3 region has 15 residues. CDR1 is KGHDR and CDR2 is SFDVKD in the germline V gene.

For this clonotype: Possible read error: a much larger clone is one base away. Here the CDR3 omits its conserved ending phenylalanine or tryptophan, so a read error is the likely source. V and J are TRBV30 and TRBJ1-4, with D perhaps TRBD1 (5 bases). Trimming shortened V by 2 bases and J by 8 bases, and 18 bases separated the two germline ends. The CDR3 runs to 15 residues. In germline, CDR1 is GTSNPN, CDR2 SVGIG (reference sequence). The CDR3 spells CAWSLDRGRHEKLFL. The CDR3 DNA reads TGTGCCTGGAGTCTCGACCGGGGACGCCACGAAAAACTGTTTCTT.

Comment on this clonotype: One end of the junction does not line up with germline, which may come from a read error. The gene calls are TRBV11-1 and TRBJ2-3; 9 positions agree with TRBD2. This CDR3 is 16 amino acids long. Germline-derived CDR1 and CDR2 are SGHAT and FQDESV (reference sequence). Here the CDR3 DNA reads TGTGCCTGCAGCCTCGGGACTAGCACACATACAGATACGCTGTATTTT. It is translated as CACSLGTSTHTDTLYF.

This clonotype was found a few times. This CDR3 fails to terminate in the conserved phenylalanine or tryptophan, so it likely reflects a read error. This chain connects TRBV11-1 to TRBJ2-1; 7 bases align to TRBD2. The CDR3 spans 17 residues. CDR1 and CDR2 (germline): SGHAT, FQDESV (reference sequence). In DNA, the CDR3 is TGTGCCAGCAGCCTGGGACTGGCGGGAGAAGTTGACAATGAACAGTTCTTA. As protein: CASSLGLAGEVDNEQFL.

The chain employs TRBV5-5 and TRBJ2-7; D may correspond to TRBD1 or TRBD2 (6 bases each). CDR3 length equals 17 residues. Looked up from germline, CDR1 is SGHKS and CDR2 is YYEKEE (reference sequence). Trimming took off 2 bases at V and 4 bases at J, with 22 bases between the two ends. In nucleotides, the CDR3 is TGTGCCAGCAGCTTCAGGGTCGGGGGACATAGCTCATACGAGCAGTACTTC. Encoded protein: CASSFRVGGHSSYEQYF.

V usage is TRBV29-1 and J usage is TRBJ2-5, with 7 bases matching TRBD2. The CDR3 is made up of 13 amino acids. V lost 5 bases and J lost 5; bases outside the gene matches: 8. In germline, CDR1 is SQVTM, CDR2 ANQGSEA. The CDR3 region is CSVRGRANETQYF. Written as DNA, the CDR3 is TGCAGCGTTCGTGGGAGGGCCAATGAGACCCAGTACTTC.

This clonotype was picked up a small number of times. This rearrangement joins TRBV28 to TRBJ1-1, with D maybe TRBD1 (5 bases). There are 14 residues in the CDR3. Per germline, CDR1 MDHEN and CDR2 SYDVKM. V was clipped by 4 bases and J by 0 bases, with 9 bases between them. Written as DNA, the CDR3 is TGTGCCAGCAGTTCGACAGCAATGAACACTGAAGCTTTCTTT. Translation: CASSSTAMNTEAFF.

About this clonotype: In this CDR3 the conserved last residue, phenylalanine or tryptophan, is missing, so a read error is likely. The chain employs TRBV28 and TRBJ2-7; 7 bases map to TRBD2. The CDR3 runs to 15 residues. Germline-derived CDR1 and CDR2 are MDHEN and SYDVKM. J gave up 0 bases and V 3 bases, and 5 bases lay outside the gene matches. The CDR3 reads CASSLGGSRSYEQYL. DNA for the CDR3: TGTGCCAGCAGTTTGGGAGGGAGCCGCTCCTACGAGCAGTACCTC.

About this clonotype: Lacking the conserved final phenylalanine or tryptophan, this CDR3 likely reflects a read error. V and J are TRBV11-2 and TRBJ2-7; no definite D call. The CDR3 length is 14 residues. Germline V gene sequence: CDR1 SGHAT, CDR2 FQNNGV. The CDR3 DNA is TGCGCCAGCAGCTTAGTATTCCTCTCCTACGAGCAGTACTAC. As protein: CASSLVFLSYEQYY.

This clonotype was picked up many times. The chain combines TRBV10-2 with TRBJ2-1; 10 bases match TRBD2. The V and J ends lost 4 bases and 8 bases, in that order; junction bases with no gene match: 8. This CDR3 spans 15 amino acids. CDR1 and CDR2 from the germline V gene are WSHSY and SAAADI. The CDR3 reads CASSGKREGLDEQFF. In DNA form, the CDR3 reads TGCGCCAGCAGTGGTAAGCGGGAGGGCCTAGATGAGCAGTTCTTC.

Worth noting for this clonotype: The junction and the germline gene differ at one end; a read error may be behind it. The CDR3 spells CASSLLRAETGELFF. Here the CDR3 DNA reads TGTGCCAGCAGCTTACTCAGGGCGGAGACCGGGGAGCTGTTCTTT. The chain couples TRBV11-2 to TRBJ2-2; tentatively, D is TRBD1 or TRBD2 (5 bases each). Germline assignment: CDR1 SGHAT and CDR2 FQNNGV. This CDR3 has 15 residues.

About this clonotype: This CDR3 is missing its conserved last phenylalanine or tryptophan, likely due to a read error. The chain couples TRBV11-2 to TRBJ2-2, with D unresolved. Germline lookup yields CDR1 SGHAT and CDR2 FQNNGV. The V gene lost 3 bases and the J gene lost 0 bases, with 8 bases spanning the gap. CDR3 length: 15 residues. CDR3 region: CASSFGASNTGELFS. The CDR3 DNA sequence: TGTGCCAGCAGCTTCGGCGCATCGAACACCGGGGAGCTGTTTTCT.

Comments on this clonotype: The conserved final phenylalanine or tryptophan is absent from the CDR3, which likely points to a read error. The limits of the CDR3 on the DNA are not certain, so only TCRdb's listed CDR3 is given. The V and J genes are TRBV29-1 and TRBJ2-7. The germline V gene encodes CDR1 SQVTM and CDR2 ANQGSEA. The CDR3 region is 12 residues in length, termini included. This CDR3 reads CSVDQNTDEQHL.

This clonotype was picked up many times. The chain combines TRBV2 with TRBJ1-1; 9 bases map to TRBD1. Germline lookup yields CDR1 SNHLY and CDR2 FYNNEI. The CDR3 runs to 14 residues. With 8 bases clipped from V and 4 bases from J, the junction kept 8 bases outside the gene matches. CDR3 DNA: TGTGCCAGCGAGGGACAGGGAGTGGGCACTGAAGCTTTCTTT. Translation: CASEGQGVGTEAFF.

As concerns this clonotype: Because it lacks the conserved phenylalanine or tryptophan at the end, this CDR3 is likely a read error. The DNA is left out, because the CDR3 cannot be placed on it with certainty; the CDR3 is given as TCRdb lists it. The genes are TRBV10-3 and TRBJ2-1; TRBD1 reflects the table's D call only, with no check against the DNA. CDR1 ENHRY and CDR2 SYGVKD come from the germline V gene. The CDR3 extends over 14 residues, inclusive of both ends. The CDR3 reads CAISESRAADEEFS.

The sample holds one count of this clonotype. At one end the junction does not follow the germline gene, possibly because of a read error. The chain has TRBV5-1 and TRBJ2-7, with D possibly TRBD2 on 5 matching bases. Germline-derived CDR1 and CDR2 are SGHRS and YFSETQ. CDR3 size: 15 residues. The CDR3 sequence is CAGSLTSGSYYEHYF. The CDR3 bases are TGCGCCGGCAGCTTGACAAGTGGGAGCTACTACGAGCATTACTTC.

Of note for this clonotype: An end of the junction does not agree with germline; a read error may underlie this. The chain carries TRBV6-7 and TRBJ2-1; TRBD2 agrees at 7 bases. TRBV6-7 is treated as an ORF (open reading frame) with a function not yet certain. The length of the CDR3 is 21 residues. CDR3 residues: CANSYSQGRPQAGRAYNERFF. The CDR3 bases are TGTGCCAACAGTTACTCTCAGGGTAGGCCGCAAGCGGGAAGGGCCTACAATGAGCGGTTCTTC.

In regard to this clonotype: This may arise from a read error, as a much more abundant clone is one base away. The genes are TRBV28 and TRBJ2-3, with TRBD2 matching over 8 bases. The CDR3 loop spans 15 amino acids. Per the germline V gene, CDR1 is MDHEN and CDR2 is SYDVKM. This CDR3 is CASSLTAGGTDMQYF. The DNA for the CDR3 is TGTGCCAGCAGTTTAACTGCGGGAGGCACAGATATGCAGTATTTT.